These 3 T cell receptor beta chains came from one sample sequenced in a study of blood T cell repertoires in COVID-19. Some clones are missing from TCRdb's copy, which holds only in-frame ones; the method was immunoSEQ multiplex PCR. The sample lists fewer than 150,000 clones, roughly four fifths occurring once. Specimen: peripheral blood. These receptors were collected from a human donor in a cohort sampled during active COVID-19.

For the CDR3, the DNA is TGCAGCGCCCGAAGGGACTCCCCCTACGAGCAGTACTTC. Protein: CSARRDSPYEQYF. This chain links TRBV29-1 with TRBJ2-7; D is possibly TRBD2 (6 bases). Trimming removed 7 bases at V and 2 bases at J, with 15 bases between. The germline gives CDR1 SQVTM, CDR2 ANQGSEA. This CDR3 spans 13 amino acids.

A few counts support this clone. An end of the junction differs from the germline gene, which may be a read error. The CDR3 nucleotides are TGTGCCAGCAGTTTTTTTCTACCGGGGACAGGGGTCTTC. This sequence encodes CASSFFLPGTGVF. The chain joins TRBV6-5 to TRBJ2-7; 10 nucleotides line up with TRBD1. The CDR3 has 13 residues. The germline V gene has CDR1 MNHEY and CDR2 SVGAGI.

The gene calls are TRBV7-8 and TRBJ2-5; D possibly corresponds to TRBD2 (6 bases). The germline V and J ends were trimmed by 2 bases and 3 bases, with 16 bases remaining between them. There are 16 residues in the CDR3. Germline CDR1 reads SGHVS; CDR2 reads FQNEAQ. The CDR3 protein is CASSLLSVTREETQYF. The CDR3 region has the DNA TGTGCCAGCAGCTTACTAAGCGTGACTAGGGAAGAGACCCAGTACTTC. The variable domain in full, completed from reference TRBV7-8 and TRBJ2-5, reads GAGVSQSPRYKVAKRGQDVALRCDPISGHVSLFWYQQALGQGPEFLTYFQNEAQLDKSGLPSDRFFAERPEGSVSTLKIQRTQQEDSAVYLCASSLLSVTREETQYFGPGTRLLVL.